This TCR beta chain was obtained from a study of spatial heterogeneity in lung cancer. Study-wide context: Fewer alpha-chain than beta-chain sequences were consistently detected.

By share, this clonotype ranks as medium-sized (0.01 to 0.1%). Its target is not known. Overall study results and limits: Intratumoral expanded alpha and beta TCR counts were found to track tumor mutation counts.

Time point given: sample taken at primary tumor resection. There were around 72 donors, all of them untreated patients with early-stage non-small cell lung cancer. The study sequenced unsorted whole RNA from tumor, nontumor lung or frozen PBMC. TCRdb re-derived calls from the 5' RACE reads in MiXCR, one entry per CDR3 protein. Among thousands of distinct CDR3 sequences, around 3% were seen once, and the ten largest hold around 13%. This TCR derives from a male donor with early-stage non-small cell lung cancer. The specimen was lung tumor tissue, collected at surgery.

The CDR3 region has the DNA TGCAGTGCTAGAGTATGGCAGGTGATCCACGAGTCCTACAATGAGCAGTTCTTC. It encodes CSARVWQVIHESYNEQFF. The chain recombines TRBV20-1 with TRBJ2-1, with D hard to call. The V and J ends lost 1 base and 1 base respectively, with 20 bases between them. The V gene's germline CDR1 is DFQATT and CDR2 SNEGSKA (reference sequence). There are 18 residues in the CDR3.